The present T cell receptor (beta chain) was sequenced within a study of blood T cells in healthy people across ages (dated by TCRdb to the mid-2010s). The study in broad terms: In model experiments, roughly one uniquely barcoded TCR beta cDNA molecule per two T cells was captured by template switching. The study analyzed two additional independent replicas of 1 million unique cDNA reads from the same blood draw for two donors, one aged 18 to 30 and one aged 80 or older. The donors were split into four age groups: young (average approximately 16 years), middle-aged (about 40), aged (more than 60) and long-lived (approximately 80). The study measured age-related changes in TCR beta repertoire diversity using deep sequencing normalized with unique cDNA molecular identifiers. Donors of different ages were randomly distributed across sequencing lanes to avoid experimental bias. Overall results and qualifications from the work: Observed TCR beta diversity per million T cells fell roughly linearly with age, and a significant reduction was already apparent by age about 36. A strong correlation was found between observed TCR beta diversity and the percentage of naive T cells measured by flow cytometry. Estimates of total diversity based on one million sequenced T cells were regarded as lower bounds and as underestimates. Because donor CMV infection status was unknown, age-related changes in expanded clonotypes were potentially confounded. Since profiling was done on bulk unsorted PBMCs, naive and antigen-experienced compartments could not be conclusively compared. The long-lived group showed more naive CD4+ T cells, fewer expanded clones and increased TCR diversity than the aged group, suggesting age selection.

Notes on this clonotype: It has no known antigen specificity. Per-base quality was not reported, and no clone a single base away is much larger than it.

The V end gives up 0 bases and the J end 6 bases, leaving 10 bases in the junction not matched to a gene. Inclusive of the bounding cysteine and phenylalanine, the CDR3 is 15 residues long. The only DNA kept is the CDR3, 45 bases in frame from the first base. Sequences GTSNPN (CDR1) and SVGIG (CDR2) are obtained from the germline V gene (reference sequence). Receptor amplification or capture employed 5' RACE. Sequencing instrument: Illumina HiSeq 2500. A second about 7 to 12 cycle PCR used a sample-barcoded 5' primer and a J-beta primer mix. A unique molecular identifier was introduced onto each TCR beta cDNA molecule by a template-switch 5' adaptor carrying 12 random nucleotides. Each sample yielded at least 2.5 million CDR3-containing paired-end reads. First-strand cDNA was synthesized from all RNA with the Mint cDNA synthesis kit, primed by a TRBC-specific oligonucleotide. Following uracil-DNA glycosylase treatment, a first 18-cycle PCR with universal primers M1SS and BC2_uni_R was performed on all cDNA. The study's own analysis went as follows. For normalization, 1 million high-quality reads, each with a distinct molecular identifier, were randomly selected from each sample. Reads sharing molecular identifiers were discarded rather than binned into consensus sequences. MiTCR, run with a Q25 quality threshold and the strictest error-elimination algorithm, handled CDR3 identification, clonotype clustering and error correction. Lower-bound total TCR beta diversity was estimated with a nonparametric unseen species model using Euler transformation. Using fastp at Q25 and MiXCR, TCRdb reprocessed the public reads and kept productive beta chains. Rows with a matching CDR3 protein are joined into one entry that keeps the most common DNA and genes. The V and J calls reflect TCRdb's pipeline rather than the authors' work. This sample has hundreds of thousands of distinct CDR3 sequences in its table, and 47% of those were observed once. In total, the top ten clones hold around 23% of the sample.

Systemically healthy Caucasian individuals from Russia, around 39 in total and aged about 6 to 100 years, were included as donors. Around 10 milliliters of peripheral blood were collected from each donor into EDTA-treated Vacutainer tubes. Ficoll-Paque density-gradient centrifugation was used to isolate PBMCs, with at least 7 million per sample. Total RNA, at least 5 micrograms per sample, was extracted from PBMCs with Trizol reagent. For every donor, flow cytometry on a PBMC aliquot measured the percentage of naive CD45RAhigh/CD27high T cells. The chain employs TRBV30 and TRBJ2-7; TRBD1 matches 8 bases in the middle. Sequencing was carried out using blood. The receptor was isolated from a man older than 75 in good health. The CDR3 region reads CAWSVRARGLFEQYF. In nucleotide form, the sequence is TGTGCCTGGAGTGTACGAGCCAGGGGGCTATTCGAGCAGTACTTC.